This is a list of T cell receptor beta chains from one sample in a study of blood T cell repertoires in COVID-19. Measured with immunoSEQ multiplex PCR; TCRdb has only the in-frame clones, and not every one. The sample carries about 220,000 clones, roughly 85% recorded once. Sequencing was done on a sample of peripheral blood. The receptors come from a man aged 50-60 years who had recovered from COVID-19. Both conserved end residues are part of each CDR3. Fields, in order: clone size, V gene, D gene, J gene, CDR3 DNA, CDR3 protein. A D gene is named only where the DNA matches it firmly. Expanded clones are given a class, and other clones once, few, many or no size at all.

few	TRBV6-5	NA	TRBJ1-1	TGTGCCAGCAGTTACTCGGCAGGGATGAACACTGAAGCTTTCTTT	CASSYSAGMNTEAFF
NA	TRBV28	NA	TRBJ1-5	TGTGCCAGCAGTTTATTTGGGGGGACGGGGATCAATCAGCCCCAGCATTTT	CASSLFGGTGINQPQHF
NA	TRBV15	TRBD2	TRBJ2-3	TGTGCCACCAGCAGAGATCCCGAACGCGCGGGAGGCACAGATACGCAGTATTTT	CATSRDPERAGGTDTQYF
NA	TRBV11-3	NA	TRBJ2-5	TGTGCCAGCAGCTTAGGGGCCAGGGCCGGGGAGACCCAGTACTTC	CASSLGARAGETQYF
NA	TRBV30	NA	TRBJ1-2	TGTGCCTGGAGTGTCCGAGGACTGAGGGACTATGGCTACACCTTC	CAWSVRGLRDYGYTF
few	TRBV5-4	NA	TRBJ2-7	TGTGCCAGCAGCTTGGATACAGTTACCTACGAGCAGTACTTC	CASSLDTVTYEQYF
NA	TRBV28	TRBD1	TRBJ2-3	TGTGCCAGCAGAAAAACAGGGGGCGGGAGCACAGATACGCAGTATTTT	CASRKTGGGSTDTQYF
once	TRBV5-1	TRBD2	TRBJ2-5	TGCGCCAGCAGCTTGGCACTAGCGGGAGTAGGTGAGACCCAGTACTTC	CASSLALAGVGETQYF
NA	TRBV28	NA	TRBJ1-3	TGTGCCAGCATTGGGGGAGGAGGATGGAGCCTACCGACTGGAAACACCATATATTTT	CASIGGGGWSLPTGNTIYF
NA	TRBV6-5	NA	TRBJ1-2	TGTGCCAGCAGCTACGGACTGCACTATGGCTACACCTTC	CASSYGLHYGYTF
NA	TRBV6-5	TRBD2	TRBJ2-7	TGTGCCAGCAGCCGACTAGCGGGCAGGGGGGAGCAGTACTTC	CASSRLAGRGEQYF
NA	TRBV30	TRBD1	TRBJ1-5	TGTGCCTGGACCCCCGGAGACAGGGTTGTAGGAGCCCAGCATTTT	CAWTPGDRVVGAQHF
NA	TRBV7-8	NA	TRBJ2-2	TGTGCCAGCAGCTTACGGTTTGGCGGGGAGCTGTTTTTT	CASSLRFGGELFF
NA	TRBV7-9	TRBD2	TRBJ2-2	TGTGCCAGCAGTCACCCGACTAGCTTGGGCACCGGGGAGCTGTTTTTT	CASSHPTSLGTGELFF
NA	TRBV6-5	TRBD1	TRBJ2-1	TGTGCCAGCAGCCCAGGGGGACAGGTCTACAATGAGCAGTTCTTC	CASSPGGQVYNEQFF
NA	TRBV5-4	NA	TRBJ2-1	TGTGCCAGCAGCTTCCGGGACTTGATCTACAATGAGCAGTTCTTC	CASSFRDLIYNEQFF
NA	TRBV2	NA	TRBJ2-3	TGTGCCAGCAGTGAAGTGGACATTGCGCAGTATTTT	CASSEVDIAQYF
once	TRBV28	NA	TRBJ2-5	TGTGCCAGCGTTACCCGGGACCAAGAGACCCAGTACTTC	CASVTRDQETQYF
NA	TRBV28	TRBD1	TRBJ2-1	TGTGCCAGCAGGACGACCGGGACAGGGAGCAATGAGCAGTTCTTC	CASRTTGTGSNEQFF
NA	TRBV6-5	TRBD1	TRBJ1-3	TGTGCCAGCAGGCCCGGACAGGGCGGAAACACCATATATTTT	CASRPGQGGNTIYF
NA	TRBV10-1	NA	TRBJ2-1	TGCGCCAGCAGTGACCGGTTCGCGTCCTACAATGAGCAGTTCTTC	CASSDRFASYNEQFF
NA	TRBV6-1	TRBD1	TRBJ1-4	TGTGCCAGCAGTCCCGGACAGGGCGTCAGTGAAAAACTGTTTTTT	CASSPGQGVSEKLFF
NA	TRBV4-1	NA	TRBJ2-7	TGCGCCAGCAGCCAAAATCTAGGGGGAGACGAGCAGTACTTC	CASSQNLGGDEQYF
NA	TRBV2	TRBD1	TRBJ2-3	TGTGCCAGCAGTCCCGGGACAGGGATCACAGATACGCAGTATTTT	CASSPGTGITDTQYF
NA	TRBV5-1	NA	TRBJ2-1	TGCGCCAGCAGAGGGGATAGCGGCGAAGGTGAGCAGTTCTTC	CASRGDSGEGEQFF
NA	TRBV4-2	TRBD2	TRBJ2-2	TGTGCCAGCAGCCGGGTGACGGGGGGGCAGCGGGAGGGATACACCGGGGAGCTGTTTTTT	CASSRVTGGQREGYTGELFF
NA	TRBV18	NA	TRBJ1-5	TGTGCCAGCTCACCTTCCGGGAGCAATCAGCCCCAGCATTTT	CASSPSGSNQPQHF
NA	TRBV9	TRBD2	TRBJ2-3	TGTGCCAGCAGCGTAGGACTAGCGGCTAGCACAGATACGCAGTATTTT	CASSVGLAASTDTQYF
NA	TRBV28	NA	TRBJ2-3	TGTGCCACCGTTTATACAGATACGCAGTATTTT	CATVYTDTQYF
NA	TRBV4-1	TRBD2	TRBJ2-1	TGCGCCAGCAGCCAAGATGAACTAGCGGCTAGCTCCTACAATGAGCAGTTCTTC	CASSQDELAASSYNEQFF
NA	TRBV3-1/TRBV3-2	TRBD2	TRBJ2-7	TGTGCCAGCAGCCTCCTTGGCAGCGGGAGCTACGAGCAGTACTTC	CASSLLGSGSYEQYF
once	TRBV6-5	NA	TRBJ2-3	TGTGCCAGCAGGGGGACTTACACAGATACGCAGTATTTT	CASRGTYTDTQYF
NA	TRBV2	TRBD1	TRBJ2-7	TGTGCCAGCAGTGGACAGGGGGCTGGCTACGAGCAGTACTTC	CASSGQGAGYEQYF
NA	TRBV27	NA	TRBJ2-5	TGTGCCAGCGGCCGCCCAACGACCCAGTACTTC	CASGRPTTQYF
NA	TRBV19	TRBD2	TRBJ2-1	TGTGCCAGTAGTACCGGACTAGCGGGGGGAAATGAGCAGTTCTTC	CASSTGLAGGNEQFF
NA	TRBV2	TRBD1	TRBJ1-2	TGTGCCAGCAGGGACACCGGGACAGGTCGATACTATGGCTACACCTTC	CASRDTGTGRYYGYTF
NA	TRBV13	NA	TRBJ2-1	TGTGCCAGCAGCTTGATTGGGGAGGAATCCTACAATGAGCAGTTCTTC	CASSLIGEESYNEQFF
NA	TRBV5-4	NA	TRBJ2-1	TGTGCCAGCAGCCCTAGAACACCCGCCGCGATCAATGAGCAGTTCTTC	CASSPRTPAAINEQFF
NA	TRBV7-2	NA	TRBJ2-3	TGTGCCAGCAGCCGTCGGGATGGCACAGATACGCAGTATTTT	CASSRRDGTDTQYF
NA	TRBV7-8	TRBD1	TRBJ1-1	TGTGCCAGCAGCTCCTGGACAGGCAACACTGAAGCTTTCTTT	CASSSWTGNTEAFF
NA	TRBV18	NA	TRBJ2-2	TGTGCCAGCTCGGTACAAGAGAACACCGGGGAGCTGTTTTTT	CASSVQENTGELFF